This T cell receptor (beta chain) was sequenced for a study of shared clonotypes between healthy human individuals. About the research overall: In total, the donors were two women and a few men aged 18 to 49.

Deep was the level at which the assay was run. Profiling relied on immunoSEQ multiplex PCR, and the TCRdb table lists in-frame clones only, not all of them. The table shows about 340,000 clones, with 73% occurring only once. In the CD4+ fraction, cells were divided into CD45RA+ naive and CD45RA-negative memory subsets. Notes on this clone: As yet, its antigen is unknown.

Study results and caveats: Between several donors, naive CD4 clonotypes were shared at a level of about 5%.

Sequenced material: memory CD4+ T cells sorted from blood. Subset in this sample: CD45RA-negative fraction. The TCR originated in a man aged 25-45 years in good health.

The CDR3 sequence is CAISESAQVRYEQYF. CDR3 in DNA: TGTGCCATCAGTGAAAGTGCACAGGTCCGATACGAGCAGTACTTC. The chain is built from TRBV10-3 and TRBJ2-7, with D tentatively TRBD1 (5 bases). This CDR3 is built from 15 residues. The ends were cut back, 3 bases at V and 4 bases at J, with 16 bases in the middle. Germline CDR1 reads ENHRY; CDR2 reads SYGVKD.